The 10 T cell receptor beta chains presented below share a single source sample, sequenced in a study of blood T cell repertoires in COVID-19. The protocol was immunoSEQ multiplex PCR, while the TCRdb copy is restricted to in-frame clones and leaves out a portion. Of over 45,000 clones in the sample, around 82% are singletons; the top ten hold roughly 7%. Sequencing input: peripheral blood. The receptors here all came from a middle-aged man with acute or convalescent COVID-19.

The chain uses TRBV5-4 and TRBJ2-5; TRBD2 matches at 8 bases. After removal of 1 base from V and 4 bases from J, the junction contained 9 bases not matched to a gene. Germline V lookup: CDR1 SGHNT, CDR2 YYREEE (reference sequence). The CDR3 has 16 residues. CDR3 loop: CASSLLGGGSGETQYF. The CDR3 DNA reads TGTGCCAGCAGCTTGCTTGGCGGGGGGTCGGGAGAGACCCAGTACTTC.

The table lists this clone with a count of one. CDR3 sequence reads: CASSLGPQGENIQYF. The CDR3 nucleotides read TGCGCCAGCAGCTTGGGCCCCCAGGGGGAAAACATTCAGTACTTC. This chain connects TRBV5-1 to TRBJ2-4, with 7 bases matching TRBD1. Losses at the gene ends were 0 bases for V and 5 bases for J; bases not matched to a gene: 5. Germline V gene sequence: CDR1 SGHRS, CDR2 YFSETQ. The CDR3 is made up of 15 amino acids.

This rearrangement joins TRBV7-9 to TRBJ1-2; the D gene is possibly TRBD1 (5 bases). Trimming stripped 5 bases from V and 4 bases from J, with 17 bases between. CDR1 SEHNR and CDR2 FQNEAQ come from the germline V gene (reference sequence). This CDR3 region has 15 residues. This chain's CDR3 is CASSTSGGYGYGYTF. Here the CDR3 DNA reads TGTGCCAGCAGCACCAGTGGGGGGTACGGCTATGGCTACACCTTC.

V gene TRBV24-1 combines with J gene TRBJ1-2, with D possibly matching TRBD1 (6 bases). Germline lookup yields CDR1 KGHDR and CDR2 SFDVKD. This CDR3 comprises 14 residues. The V gene lost 0 bases and the J gene lost 8 bases, with 12 bases spanning the gap. In DNA form, the CDR3 reads TGTGCCACCAGTGATTTGGGTACAGGGTTCGGCTACACCTTC. Its protein is CATSDLGTGFGYTF.

The chain couples TRBV27 to TRBJ2-7; 9 nucleotides agree with TRBD1. With V trimmed by 5 bases and J by 3 bases, 17 bases remained unmatched. CDR1 MNHEY and CDR2 SMNVEV come from the germline V gene (reference sequence). This CDR3 has 18 residues. This chain's CDR3 is CASSRAPPNRGRSYEQYF. CDR3 DNA: TGTGCCAGCAGTCGTGCCCCCCCTAACAGGGGGCGAAGCTACGAGCAGTACTTC.

The J gene is TRBJ1-3, the V gene TRBV6-6, with TRBD1 identical over 9 bases. CDR1 is MNHNY, CDR2 SVGAGI, per germline (reference sequence). The length of the CDR3 is 16 residues. Trimming removed 2 bases from V and 1 base from J; junction bases left unmatched: 3. The CDR3 loop is CASSYPDRGSGNTIYF. CDR3 coding DNA: TGTGCCAGCAGTTACCCGGACAGGGGATCTGGAAACACCATATATTTT.

This clone occurred once. The rearrangement joins TRBV2 to TRBJ2-5; 8 nucleotides align to TRBD2. The trim removed 5 bases at V and 5 bases at J, leaving 13 bases unmatched. This CDR3 has 16 amino acids. In germline, CDR1 is SNHLY, CDR2 FYNNEI. The CDR3 nucleotides are TGTGCCAGCAGTCCCCCGGGACTAGGCCCCTTGGAGACCCAGTACTTC. Translating gives CASSPPGLGPLETQYF.

Only one count was recorded for this clone. The rearrangement joins TRBV6-5 to TRBJ2-5; a possible D gene is TRBD2 (5 bases). The CDR3 sequence is 14 residues long. V was cut by 2 bases and J by 4 bases, with 11 bases left in between. The germline V gene has CDR1 MNHEY and CDR2 SVGAGI. This chain's CDR3 is CASSYKRWGETQYF. The CDR3 region has the DNA TGTGCCAGCAGTTACAAGCGGTGGGGAGAGACCCAGTACTTC.

CDR3 residues: CASSYSRQTPGYTF. As DNA, the CDR3 is TGTGCCAGCAGTTACTCGCGACAGACTCCGGGCTACACCTTC. J is TRBJ1-2 and V is TRBV6-5; a possible D gene is TRBD1 (5 bases). Germline loops: CDR1 MNHEY, CDR2 SVGAGI. This CDR3 is built from 14 residues. The V and J ends lost 0 bases and 8 bases respectively, with 13 bases between them.

This chain uses TRBV19 with TRBJ2-7; D not resolved. The CDR3 length is 14 residues. CDR1 LNHDA and CDR2 SQIVND come from the germline V gene (reference sequence). Trimming removed 3 bases from V and 2 bases from J, with 11 bases in between. The CDR3 is CASSIGQTPYEQYF. The CDR3 DNA reads as TGTGCCAGTAGTATTGGGCAGACCCCCTACGAGCAGTACTTC. Drawing the rest from reference TRBV19 and TRBJ2-7, the complete variable domain is DGGITQSPKYLFRKEGQNVTLSCEQNLNHDAMYWYRQDPGQGLRLIYYSQIVNDFQKGDIAEGYSVSREKKESFPLTVTSAQKNPTAFYLCASSIGQTPYEQYFGPGTRLTVT.